The T cell receptor (beta chain) under discussion was sequenced for a study of a mutant IDH1 vaccine in newly diagnosed glioma. Study summary: The treated population exhibited a male proportion of roughly 62%, a female proportion of about 38%, and a mean age of 40.4 years.

CDR1 is MNHNY and CDR2 is SVGAGI in the germline V gene (reference sequence). The V gene lost 7 bases and the J gene lost 4 bases, with 16 bases spanning the gap. CDR3 length: 14 residues. In this sample, this clone turned up a few times. Generated by immunoSEQ multiplex PCR, the TCRdb table keeps only in-frame clones and is missing some. The table records around 33,000 clones, around 80% of them present only once. Time point specified: baseline, week 1 (first vaccination visit). The treatment here: pre-vaccination baseline after standard-of-care therapy. Donors harbored newly found WHO grade 3 or 4 IDH1-mutant, ATRX-lost astrocytomas.

The TCR comes from a middle-aged man with glioma. Some clones in this sample may be carry-over from other donors' samples. The J gene is TRBJ1-1, the V gene TRBV6-6; D call uncertain. The specimen was peripheral blood mononuclear cells (PBMCs), collected from a glioma patient treated with radiotherapy, temozolomide or both. The DNA of the CDR3 is TGTGCCAGCAAGACCAGAACCGAAGGCACTGAAGCTTTCTTT. Translated: CASKTRTEGTEAFF.